This note documents a single TCR beta chain sequence. The data are from a study of blood T cell repertoires in COVID-19. Study background: From the United States, Italy and Spain came samples of acute and convalescent COVID-19.

As originally analysed: Reference gene primer amplification in the assay estimated nucleated cell counts. Profiling relied on immunoSEQ multiplex PCR, and the TCRdb table lists in-frame clones only, not all of them. V, J and clone size reflect that table, while D and trimming were determined from the DNA. The data hold some 320,000 clones, with about 91% observed a single time. The germline gives CDR1 SGHRS, CDR2 YFSETQ. The CDR3 spans 13 residues. With 3 bases clipped from V and 3 bases from J, the junction kept 3 bases outside the gene matches. V gene TRBV5-1 combines with J gene TRBJ2-7; 7 bases align to TRBD2. This sequence was found in a woman in her thirties who had recovered from COVID-19. The sample was peripheral blood. CDR3 nucleotides: TGCGCCAGCAGCTCGGGCGGGGGCTACGAGCAGTACTTC. Its protein product is CASSSGGGYEQYF.